A single sample is the source of the 32 T cell receptor beta chains below, sequenced in a study of T cells in Graves' hyperthyroidism and ophthalmopathy. RNA transcripts yielded amplified TCR beta CDR3 regions. The HTBI primer set drove a first-round RT-PCR of the TCR CDR3. MiXCR, applied by TCRdb to the multiplex PCR reads, yields one record per CDR3 protein. The table has roughly 740,000 distinct CDR3 sequences, around 15% seen once. Source material: blood. These receptors were taken from a man aged 18-30 years with Graves' hyperthyroidism.

This clonotype was seen at least ten times. This chain uses TRBV4-1 with TRBJ1-1; no definite D call. The CDR3 extends over 15 amino acids. Germline CDR1 is MGHRA and CDR2 is YSYEKL. With 3 bases removed from V and 1 base from J, the gap between germline ends came to 12 bases. The CDR3 region is CASSHPRTANTEAFF. The CDR3 DNA is TGCGCCAGCAGCCATCCGAGGACGGCGAACACTGAAGCTTTCTTT.

This clonotype was picked up many times. The chain uses TRBV28 and TRBJ2-1; D not certain. This CDR3 is built from 11 residues. From germline, CDR1 is MDHEN and CDR2 SYDVKM. The ends were cut back, 1 base at V and 8 bases at J, with 3 bases in the middle. The CDR3 nucleotides read TGTGCCAGCAGTTTATACGATGAGCAGTTCTTC. Its translation: CASSLYDEQFF.

The sample holds many counts of this clonotype. The chain has TRBV29-1 and TRBJ2-3; 9 bases match TRBD2. Germline V gene data show CDR1 as SQVTM and CDR2 as ANQGSEA. This CDR3 is built from 13 residues. The junction had 4 bases not matched to a gene; V was cut back by 6 bases and J by 3 bases. In nucleotides, the CDR3 is TGCAGCGTGGCGCTAGCGGGGACAGATACGCAGTATTTT. Translation: CSVALAGTDTQYF.

This clonotype was recorded a few times. Compared with germline, one end of the junction differs, possibly owing to a read error. The rearrangement links TRBV30 to TRBJ1-4; D is perhaps TRBD1 (5 bases). Germline V gene lookup returns CDR1 GTSNPN and CDR2 SVGIG (reference sequence). This CDR3 comprises 13 residues. For the CDR3, the DNA is TGTGCCTGGGTCCGGGACGGCAATGAAAAACTGCTTTTT. It encodes CAWVRDGNEKLLF. The full variable domain, rest sourced from reference TRBV30 and TRBJ1-4, is SQTIHQWPATLVQPVGSPLSLECTVEGTSNPNLYWYRQAAGRGLQLLFYSVGIGQISSEVPQNLSASRPQDRQFILSSKKLLLSDSGFYLCAWVRDGNEKLLFGSGTQLSVL.

This clonotype was detected ten times or more. The V and J genes are TRBV12-3 or TRBV12-4 and TRBJ1-2; D uncertain. Between the trimmed V and J ends, which lost 4 bases and 8 bases, there was a span of 14 bases. This CDR3 is built from 13 residues. The CDR3 protein is CASSSAGRGGYTF. CDR3 in DNA: TGTGCCAGCAGTTCCGCAGGAAGAGGGGGCTACACCTTC.

This clonotype was observed a handful of times. V gene TRBV27 combines with J gene TRBJ1-5, with D hard to call. Trimming cost V 5 bases and J 2 bases, with 19 bases left between them. The CDR3 loop spans 17 amino acids. In germline, CDR1 is MNHEY, CDR2 SMNVEV (reference sequence). As DNA, the CDR3 is TGTGCCAGCAGTCCCGGGTCTAGTAGGGTGGGCAATCAGCCCCAGCATTTT. It yields the protein CASSPGSSRVGNQPQHF.

This clonotype was recorded many times. This sequence joins TRBV11-3 and TRBJ2-7; no definite D call. V was pared by 10 bases and J by 3 bases, with 16 bases between. Germline lookup yields CDR1 SGHNT and CDR2 YENEEA. This CDR3 is built from 13 residues. CDR3: CAIALSPYYEQYF. DNA for the CDR3: TGTGCCATTGCCCTAAGTCCGTACTACGAGCAGTACTTC.

In this sample, this clonotype turned up many times. V usage is TRBV25-1 and J usage is TRBJ1-2; a possible D gene is TRBD1 (5 bases). Trimming pared 4 bases from V and 7 bases from J, leaving 16 bases between. The CDR3 spans 14 residues. Germline V gene lookup returns CDR1 MGHDK and CDR2 SYGVNS. The CDR3 nucleotides are TGTGCCAGCAGTGCGCAGGGTAGTTTTAGTGGCTACACCTTC. Its translation is CASSAQGSFSGYTF.

This clonotype has at least ten counts. This chain uses TRBV28 with TRBJ1-2; weak D call: TRBD1 (5 bases). V lost 10 bases to trimming and J lost 2 bases, with 11 bases between them. The CDR3 extends over 12 amino acids. Germline CDR1 and CDR2: MDHEN and SYDVKM. CDR3 sequence: CATWGVNYGYTF. CDR3 DNA: TGTGCCACCTGGGGGGTGAACTATGGCTACACCTTC.

This clonotype appeared many times. The chain has TRBV10-3 and TRBJ2-5, with TRBD2 as a possible D gene (6 bases). The CDR3 runs 10 residues. Trimming took off 10 bases at V and 4 bases at J, with 7 bases between the two ends. CDR1 and CDR2 (germline): ENHRY, SYGVKD. CDR3: CATGRETQYF. CDR3 sequence (DNA): TGTGCCACCGGGAGAGAGACCCAGTACTTC.

This clonotype was counted at least ten times. V is TRBV5-1 and J is TRBJ2-1; 7 bases map to TRBD2. CDR1 SGHRS and CDR2 YFSETQ come from the germline V gene. CDR3 length equals 17 residues. Unmatched junction bases numbered 14, after V lost 2 bases and J lost 6 bases. The CDR3 bases are TGCGCCAGCAGCTTCATCCGCGGACTAGAAGGTCTCAATGAGCAGTTCTTC. Protein product: CASSFIRGLEGLNEQFF. Filled out from reference TRBV5-1 and TRBJ2-1, the complete variable domain reads KAGVTQTPRYLIKTRGQQVTLSCSPISGHRSVSWYQQTPGQGLQFLFEYFSETQRNKGNFPGRFSGRQFSNSRSEMNVSTLELGDSALYLCASSFIRGLEGLNEQFFGPGTRLTVL.

There are many counts of this clonotype. The chain has TRBV28 and TRBJ2-2, with unresolved D. Germline CDR1 reads MDHEN; CDR2 reads SYDVKM. The CDR3 is 12 amino acids. Deletions cut 4 bases from V and 7 bases from J, with 7 bases between. This chain's CDR3 is CASSSQGGELFF. In nucleotides, the CDR3 is TGTGCCAGCAGTTCCCAAGGCGGGGAGCTGTTTTTT.

This clonotype was found many times. The DNA for the CDR3 is TGTGCCAGCTCACCCGAACAGGGGCTTGGCGAGCAGTACTTC. As protein: CASSPEQGLGEQYF. This chain joins TRBV18 and TRBJ2-7; 7 bases line up with TRBD1. Germline V gene sequence: CDR1 KGHSH, CDR2 LQKENI. V was pared by 3 bases and J by 6 bases, with 8 bases of the junction left unmatched. The CDR3 extends over 14 amino acids.

In this sample, this clonotype turned up many times. The chain joins TRBV28 to TRBJ2-7, with D hard to call. The CDR3 has 14 amino acids. The germline CDR1 and CDR2 sequences are MDHEN and SYDVKM. V lost 2 bases and J lost 6, with 14 bases in between. The CDR3 DNA reads as TGTGCCAGCAGTTTAGGTCGTAAGGTCTCCGAGCAGTACTTC. Translated: CASSLGRKVSEQYF.

Worth noting for this clonotype: Its ends do not fully match the called genes, so a read error is possible. V usage is TRBV7-9 and J usage is TRBJ1-1; a possible D gene is TRBD1 (5 bases). This CDR3 is built from 14 residues. Germline V CDR1 and CDR2: SEHNR, FQNEAQ (reference sequence). This CDR3 reads CAGSPGTGNTEAFF. CDR3 sequence (DNA): TGTGCCGGCAGCCCTGGGACGGGGAACACTGAAGCTTTCTTT.

This clonotype has at least ten counts. One end of the junction fails to match germline, which may point to a read error. The chain carries TRBV5-1 and TRBJ2-3; 8 nucleotides agree with TRBD1. The CDR3 contains 16 residues. Germline V gene sequence: CDR1 SGHRS, CDR2 YFSETQ. The CDR3 loop reads CASSLGAGGSTDTQYF. The DNA of the CDR3 is TGTGCCAGCAGTTTAGGGGCAGGGGGCTCGACAGATACGCAGTATTTT.

The chain is built from TRBV27 and TRBJ1-5; D possibly corresponds to TRBD1 (6 bases). Germline-derived CDR1 and CDR2 are MNHEY and SMNVEV (reference sequence). Trimming shortened V by 5 bases and J by 5 bases, and 22 bases separated the two germline ends. The CDR3 is 17 residues long. This CDR3 is CASSPIGQRVLHQPQHF. In DNA, the CDR3 is TGTGCCAGCAGTCCTATAGGACAGCGAGTACTTCATCAGCCCCAGCATTTT.

This clonotype was seen at least ten times. V is TRBV20-1 and J is TRBJ1-1; 7 bases match TRBD1. Germline V gene lookup returns CDR1 DFQATT and CDR2 SNEGSKA (reference sequence). The J segment lost 3 bases and the V segment lost 0 bases, leaving 7 bases of the junction unmatched. The length of the CDR3 is 15 residues. CDR3 nucleotide sequence: TGCAGTGCTAGAGATTATCGGCAGGGGGACACTGAAGCTTTCTTT. This encodes CSARDYRQGDTEAFF.

CDR3 bases: TGTGCCAGCAGCCCCCCGTCGGGGGCGAGTGAAAAACTGTTTTTT. It yields the protein CASSPPSGASEKLFF. This chain connects TRBV28 to TRBJ1-4; TRBD1 might be the D (6 bases). CDR1 and CDR2 (germline): MDHEN, SYDVKM. The germline V and J ends were trimmed by 6 bases and 7 bases, with 18 bases remaining between them. The CDR3 totals 15 residues. Together with reference TRBV28 and TRBJ1-4, the CDR3 gives the full variable domain: DVKVTQSSRYLVKRTGEKVFLECVQDMDHENMFWYRQDPGLGLRLIYFSYDVKMKEKGDIPEGYSVSREKKERFSLILESASTNQTSMYLCASSPPSGASEKLFFGSGTQLSVL.

This clonotype was seen many times. V gene TRBV27 combines with J gene TRBJ2-7; D is uncertain. V was cut by 2 bases and J by 2 bases, with 7 bases left in between. This CDR3 region has 13 residues. In germline, CDR1 is MNHEY, CDR2 SMNVEV (reference sequence). The CDR3 DNA reads as TGTGCCAGCAGTTTAGGTCGGCCCTACGAGCAGTACTTC. This codes for CASSLGRPYEQYF.

In this sample, this clonotype turned up many times. The chain uses TRBV2 and TRBJ2-1; no clear D. This CDR3 has 11 amino acids. Trimming took 6 bases from V and 7 from J, leaving 7 bases between them. Germline loops: CDR1 SNHLY, CDR2 FYNNEI. The CDR3 loop is CASSGWNEQFF. CDR3 nucleotides: TGTGCCAGCAGCGGGTGGAATGAGCAGTTCTTC.

This clonotype has a count of ten or more. CDR3 loop: CASSLLQGGDGYTF. DNA of the CDR3: TGTGCCAGCAGCTTACTACAGGGTGGGGATGGCTACACCTTC. V usage is TRBV7-8 and J usage is TRBJ1-2, with a tentative D call TRBD1 (6 bases). Trimming pared 2 bases from V and 6 bases from J, leaving 13 bases between. The CDR3 covers 14 residues. Germline V gene lookup returns CDR1 SGHVS and CDR2 FQNEAQ.

V usage is TRBV27 and J usage is TRBJ1-1; possible D gene TRBD1, 5 bases. Germline CDR1 MNHEY, CDR2 SMNVEV (reference sequence). CDR3 length: 14 amino acids. The germline V and J ends were trimmed by 0 bases and 5 bases, with 10 bases remaining between them. CDR3: CASSLSPGLTEAFF. Here the CDR3 DNA reads TGTGCCAGCAGTTTATCCCCAGGGCTGACTGAAGCTTTCTTT.

The CDR3 loop reads CSARQGGGRTSGDGYTF. The DNA for the CDR3 is TGCAGTGCCAGACAAGGGGGGGGGCGGACCTCAGGGGATGGCTACACCTTC. The V call is TRBV20-1, the J call TRBJ1-2; possibly TRBD1 for D (6 bases). The V end was cut by 6 bases, the J end by 6 bases, with 29 bases between. The CDR3 has 17 amino acids. Germline values: CDR1 DFQATT, CDR2 SNEGSKA (reference sequence).

This clonotype has ten or more counts. This chain joins TRBV7-3 and TRBJ2-3; 8 bases line up with TRBD1. The CDR3 consists of 15 residues. V was clipped by 5 bases and J by 3 bases; unmatched bases: 7. Germline CDR1 is SGHTA and CDR2 is FQGTGA. This CDR3 is CASSVTGGPTDTQYF. CDR3 coding DNA: TGTGCCAGCAGCGTTACAGGGGGGCCAACAGATACGCAGTATTTT.

This clonotype was found many times. The chain joins TRBV6-2 or TRBV6-3 to TRBJ2-2, with 9 nucleotides matching TRBD2. Germline V gives CDR1 MNHEY, CDR2 SVGEGT. Losses at the gene ends were 2 bases for V and 6 bases for J; bases not matched to a gene: 7. The CDR3 totals 16 residues. The CDR3 nucleotides read TGTGCCAGCAGTTACGATAGCGGGAGCGGCGCCGGGGAGCTGTTTTTT. Encoded protein: CASSYDSGSGAGELFF.

This clonotype turned up a few times. The genes are TRBV28 and TRBJ1-1; D possibly corresponds to TRBD1 (5 bases). The V end was cut by 1 base, the J end by 6 bases, with 21 bases between. CDR1 is MDHEN, CDR2 SYDVKM, per germline. The CDR3 length is 17 residues. The CDR3 DNA reads TGTGCCAGCAGTTTATCCTTAGGATCAGGGCCCCAACCTGAAGCTTTCTTT. As protein: CASSLSLGSGPQPEAFF.

This clonotype was seen at least ten times. The chain combines TRBV7-2 with TRBJ2-1; 9 nucleotides agree with TRBD2. CDR1 SGHTA and CDR2 FQGNSA come from the germline V gene. Unmatched junction bases numbered 8, after V lost 1 base and J lost 7 bases. The CDR3 is 16 amino acids. CDR3: CASSLVAGGLLNEQFF. CDR3 bases: TGTGCCAGCAGCTTAGTGGCGGGAGGGCTATTAAATGAGCAGTTCTTC.

This chain joins TRBV7-9 and TRBJ2-7, with 13 bases lining up with TRBD2. The CDR3 totals 21 residues. V lost 5 bases to trimming and J lost 0 bases; unmatched junction nucleotides: 19. The germline V gene encodes CDR1 SEHNR and CDR2 FQNEAQ (reference sequence). The CDR3 sequence is CASSPPGLAGPIDPSSYEQYF. The CDR3 DNA follows: TGTGCCAGCAGCCCACCGGGACTAGCGGGGCCTATTGATCCCAGCTCCTACGAGCAGTACTTC.

In its sample, this clonotype was seen many times. V is TRBV28 and J is TRBJ1-5; D is ambiguous. The V gene lost 6 bases and the J gene lost 0 bases, with 15 bases spanning the gap. Germline loops: CDR1 MDHEN, CDR2 SYDVKM. The CDR3 has 16 residues. CDR3 coding DNA: TGTGCCAGCAGCCCCAGTAAGAGGATTAGCAATCAGCCCCAGCATTTT. This codes for CASSPSKRISNQPQHF. The full variable domain, rest sourced from reference TRBV28 and TRBJ1-5, is DVKVTQSSRYLVKRTGEKVFLECVQDMDHENMFWYRQDPGLGLRLIYFSYDVKMKEKGDIPEGYSVSREKKERFSLILESASTNQTSMYLCASSPSKRISNQPQHFGDGTRLSIL.

This clonotype was seen many times. The chain recombines TRBV7-2 with TRBJ2-5, with 7 bases matching TRBD1. Germline CDR1 reads SGHTA; CDR2 reads FQGNSA. The CDR3 totals 15 residues. V shed 3 bases, J shed 5 bases, and the junction held 9 bases outside the gene matches. This chain's CDR3 is CASSFDRGGGETQYF. In nucleotides, the CDR3 is TGTGCCAGCAGCTTCGACCGAGGGGGCGGGGAGACCCAGTACTTC.

Only a few counts were recorded for this clonotype. In DNA, the CDR3 is TGTGCCAGTAGTATTCGTGAGGTTAGCAATCAGCCCCAGCATTTT. This sequence encodes CASSIREVSNQPQHF. The rearrangement links TRBV19 to TRBJ1-5; D ambiguous. The CDR3 extends over 15 amino acids. Trimming removed 3 bases from V and 0 bases from J, with 9 bases in between. CDR1 and CDR2 (germline): LNHDA, SQIVND (reference sequence). Full variable domain (remainder filled in from reference TRBV19 and TRBJ1-5): DGGITQSPKYLFRKEGQNVTLSCEQNLNHDAMYWYRQDPGQGLRLIYYSQIVNDFQKGDIAEGYSVSREKKESFPLTVTSAQKNPTAFYLCASSIREVSNQPQHFGDGTRLSIL.